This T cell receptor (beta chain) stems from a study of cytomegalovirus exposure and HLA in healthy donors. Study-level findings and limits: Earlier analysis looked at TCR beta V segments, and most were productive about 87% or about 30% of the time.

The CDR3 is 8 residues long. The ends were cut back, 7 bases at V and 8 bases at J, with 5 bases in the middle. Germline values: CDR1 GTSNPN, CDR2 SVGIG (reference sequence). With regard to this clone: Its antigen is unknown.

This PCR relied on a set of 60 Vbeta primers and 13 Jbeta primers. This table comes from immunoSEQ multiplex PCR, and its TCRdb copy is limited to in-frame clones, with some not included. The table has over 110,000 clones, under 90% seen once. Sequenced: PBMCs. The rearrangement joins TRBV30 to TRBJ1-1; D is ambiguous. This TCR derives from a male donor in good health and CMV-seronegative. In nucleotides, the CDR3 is TGTGCCTTAGCGGAAGCTTTCTTT. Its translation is CALAEAFF.